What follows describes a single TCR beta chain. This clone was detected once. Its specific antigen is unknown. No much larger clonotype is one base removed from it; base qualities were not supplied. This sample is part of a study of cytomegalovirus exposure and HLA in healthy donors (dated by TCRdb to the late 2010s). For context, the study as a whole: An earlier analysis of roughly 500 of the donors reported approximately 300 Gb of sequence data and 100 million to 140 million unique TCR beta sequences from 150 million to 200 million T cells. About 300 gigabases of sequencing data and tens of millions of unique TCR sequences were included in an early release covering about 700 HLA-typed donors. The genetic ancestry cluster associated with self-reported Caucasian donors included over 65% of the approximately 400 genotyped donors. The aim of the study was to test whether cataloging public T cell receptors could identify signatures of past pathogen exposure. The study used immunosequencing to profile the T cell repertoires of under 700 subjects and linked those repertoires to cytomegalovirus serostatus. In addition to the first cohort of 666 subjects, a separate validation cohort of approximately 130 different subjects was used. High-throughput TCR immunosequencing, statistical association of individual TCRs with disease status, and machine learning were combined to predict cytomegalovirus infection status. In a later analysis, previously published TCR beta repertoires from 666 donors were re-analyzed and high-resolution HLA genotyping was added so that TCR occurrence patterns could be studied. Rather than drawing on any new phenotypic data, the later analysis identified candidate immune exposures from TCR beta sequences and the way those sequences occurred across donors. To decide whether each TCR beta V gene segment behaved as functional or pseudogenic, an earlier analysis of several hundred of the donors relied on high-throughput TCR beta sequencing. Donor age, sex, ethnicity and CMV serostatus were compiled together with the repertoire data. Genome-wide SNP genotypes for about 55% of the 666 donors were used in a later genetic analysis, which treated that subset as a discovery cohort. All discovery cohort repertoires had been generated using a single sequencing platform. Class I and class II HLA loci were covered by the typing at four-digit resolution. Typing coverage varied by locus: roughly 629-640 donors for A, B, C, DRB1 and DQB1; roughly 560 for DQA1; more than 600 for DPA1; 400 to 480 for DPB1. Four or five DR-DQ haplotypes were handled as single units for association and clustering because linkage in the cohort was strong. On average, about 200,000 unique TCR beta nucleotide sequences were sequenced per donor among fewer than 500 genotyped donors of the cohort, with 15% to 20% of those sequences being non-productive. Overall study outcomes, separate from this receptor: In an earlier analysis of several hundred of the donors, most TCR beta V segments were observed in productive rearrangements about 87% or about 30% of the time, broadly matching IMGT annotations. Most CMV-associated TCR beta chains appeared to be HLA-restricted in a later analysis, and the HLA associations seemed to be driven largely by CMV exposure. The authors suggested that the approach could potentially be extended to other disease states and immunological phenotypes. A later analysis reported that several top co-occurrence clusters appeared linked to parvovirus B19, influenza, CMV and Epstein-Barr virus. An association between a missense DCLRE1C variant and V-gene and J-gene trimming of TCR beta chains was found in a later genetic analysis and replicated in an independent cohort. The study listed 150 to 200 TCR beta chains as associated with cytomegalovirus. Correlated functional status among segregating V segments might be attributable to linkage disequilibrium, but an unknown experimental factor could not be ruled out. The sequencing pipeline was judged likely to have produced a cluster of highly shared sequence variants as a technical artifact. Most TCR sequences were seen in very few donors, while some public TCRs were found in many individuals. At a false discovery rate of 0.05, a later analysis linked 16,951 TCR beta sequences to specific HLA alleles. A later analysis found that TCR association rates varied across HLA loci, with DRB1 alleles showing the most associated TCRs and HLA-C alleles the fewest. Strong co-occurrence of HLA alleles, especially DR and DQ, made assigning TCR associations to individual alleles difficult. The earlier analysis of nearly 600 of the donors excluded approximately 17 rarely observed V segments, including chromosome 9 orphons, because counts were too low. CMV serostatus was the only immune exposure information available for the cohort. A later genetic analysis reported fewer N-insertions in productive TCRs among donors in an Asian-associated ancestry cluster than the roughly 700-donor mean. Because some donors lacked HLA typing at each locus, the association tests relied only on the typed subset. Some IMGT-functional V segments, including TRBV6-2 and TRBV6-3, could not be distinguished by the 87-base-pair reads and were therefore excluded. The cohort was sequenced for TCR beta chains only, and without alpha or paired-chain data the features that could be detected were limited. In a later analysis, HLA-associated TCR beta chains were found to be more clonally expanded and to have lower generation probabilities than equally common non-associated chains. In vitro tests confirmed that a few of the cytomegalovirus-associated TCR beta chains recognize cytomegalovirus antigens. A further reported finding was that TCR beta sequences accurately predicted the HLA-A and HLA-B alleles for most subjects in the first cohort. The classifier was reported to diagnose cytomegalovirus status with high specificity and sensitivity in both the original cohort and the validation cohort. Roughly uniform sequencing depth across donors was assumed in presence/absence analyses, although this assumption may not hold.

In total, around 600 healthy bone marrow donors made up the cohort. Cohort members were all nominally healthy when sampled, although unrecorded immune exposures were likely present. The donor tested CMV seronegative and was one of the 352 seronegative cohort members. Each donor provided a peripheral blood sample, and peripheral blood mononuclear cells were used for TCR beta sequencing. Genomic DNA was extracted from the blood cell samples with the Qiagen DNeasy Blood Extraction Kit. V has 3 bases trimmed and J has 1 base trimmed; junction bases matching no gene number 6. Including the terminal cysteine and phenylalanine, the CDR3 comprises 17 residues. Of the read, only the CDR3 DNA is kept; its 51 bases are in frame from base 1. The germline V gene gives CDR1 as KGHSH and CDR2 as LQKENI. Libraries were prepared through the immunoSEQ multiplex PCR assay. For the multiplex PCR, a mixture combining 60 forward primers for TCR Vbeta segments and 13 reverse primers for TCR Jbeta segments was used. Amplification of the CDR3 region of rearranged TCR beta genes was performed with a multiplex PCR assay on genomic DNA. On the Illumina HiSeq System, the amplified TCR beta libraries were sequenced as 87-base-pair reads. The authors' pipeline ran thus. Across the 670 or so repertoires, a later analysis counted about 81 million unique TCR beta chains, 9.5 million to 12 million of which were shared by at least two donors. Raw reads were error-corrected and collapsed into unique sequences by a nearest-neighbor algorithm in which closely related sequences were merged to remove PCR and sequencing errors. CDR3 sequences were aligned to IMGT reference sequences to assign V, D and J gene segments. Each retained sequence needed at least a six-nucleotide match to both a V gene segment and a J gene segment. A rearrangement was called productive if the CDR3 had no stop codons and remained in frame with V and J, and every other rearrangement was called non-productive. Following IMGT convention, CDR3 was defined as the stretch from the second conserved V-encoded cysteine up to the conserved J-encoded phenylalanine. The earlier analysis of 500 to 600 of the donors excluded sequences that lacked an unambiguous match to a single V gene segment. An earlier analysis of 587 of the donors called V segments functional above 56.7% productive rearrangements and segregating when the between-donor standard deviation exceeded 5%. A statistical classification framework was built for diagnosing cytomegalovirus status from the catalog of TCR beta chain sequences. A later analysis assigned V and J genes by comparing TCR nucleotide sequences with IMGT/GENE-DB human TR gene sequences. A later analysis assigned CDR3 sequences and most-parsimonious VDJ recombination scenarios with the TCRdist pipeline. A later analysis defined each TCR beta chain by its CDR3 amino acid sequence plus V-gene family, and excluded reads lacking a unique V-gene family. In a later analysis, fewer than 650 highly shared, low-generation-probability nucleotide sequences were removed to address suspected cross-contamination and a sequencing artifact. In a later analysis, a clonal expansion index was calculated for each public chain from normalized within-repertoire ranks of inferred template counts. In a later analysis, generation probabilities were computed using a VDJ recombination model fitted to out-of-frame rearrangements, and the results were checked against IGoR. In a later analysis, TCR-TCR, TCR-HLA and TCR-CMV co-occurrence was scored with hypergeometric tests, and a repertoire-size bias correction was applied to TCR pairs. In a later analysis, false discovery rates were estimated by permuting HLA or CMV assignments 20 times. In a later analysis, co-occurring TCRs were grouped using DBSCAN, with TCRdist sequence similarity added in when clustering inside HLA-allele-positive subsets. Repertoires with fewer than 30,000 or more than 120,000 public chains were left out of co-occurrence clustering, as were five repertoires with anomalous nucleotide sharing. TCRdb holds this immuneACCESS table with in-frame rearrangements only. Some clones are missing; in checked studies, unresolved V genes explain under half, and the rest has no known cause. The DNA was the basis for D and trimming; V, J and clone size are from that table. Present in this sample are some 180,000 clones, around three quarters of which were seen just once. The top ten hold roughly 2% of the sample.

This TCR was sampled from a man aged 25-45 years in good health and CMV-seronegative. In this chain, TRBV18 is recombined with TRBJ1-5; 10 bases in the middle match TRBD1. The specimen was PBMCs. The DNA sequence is TGTGCCAGCTCACCCCGGGACAGGGGAGGAAGCAATCAGCCCCAGCATTTT. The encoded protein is CASSPRDRGGSNQPQHF.